This T cell receptor (beta chain) was sequenced in a study of tumor-infiltrating lymphocytes in oesophageal squamous cell carcinoma. TCRdb recomputed calls from the PCR reads with MiXCR, one row per CDR3 protein. Here the sample spans some 19,000 distinct CDR3 sequences, more than 35% being singletons. In its sample, this clonotype is medium-sized. The germline V gene encodes CDR1 SGHVS and CDR2 FQNEAQ. CDR3 size: 16 residues. V dropped 5 bases and J dropped 5; count of bases not matched to a gene: 12. The clonotype comes from a male donor with esophageal squamous cell carcinoma. V and J are TRBV7-8 and TRBJ2-1, with 7 bases fitting TRBD2. The specimen sequenced was esophageal tumor tissue. The CDR3 nucleotides read TGTGCCAGCAGCCGACCGGGGGGAGATTCAGACAATGAGCAGTTCTTC. Protein: CASSRPGGDSDNEQFF.